This T cell receptor (beta chain) appears in the sequencing data of a study of early T cells in non-severe SARS-CoV-2 infection. Using its own MiXCR run on the 5' RACE reads, TCRdb lists one record per CDR3 protein. The sample has some 50,000 distinct CDR3 sequences; under 9% are singletons. This clonotype was seen a few times. The V end lost 4 bases, the J end lost 4 bases, and 11 bases lay between the germline ends. This CDR3 region has 13 residues. Per the germline V gene, CDR1 is GTSNPN and CDR2 is SVGIG (reference sequence). The sample here was whole blood, taken at baseline. This chain connects TRBV30 to TRBJ1-5, with D maybe TRBD1 (5 bases). This TCR derives from an adult who was a healthcare worker with PCR-confirmed SARS-CoV-2 infection or an uninfected control (not recorded which). The CDR3 region has the DNA TGTGCCTGGAATGGACAAGTAAATCAGCCCCAGCATTTT. Protein product: CAWNGQVNQPQHF.